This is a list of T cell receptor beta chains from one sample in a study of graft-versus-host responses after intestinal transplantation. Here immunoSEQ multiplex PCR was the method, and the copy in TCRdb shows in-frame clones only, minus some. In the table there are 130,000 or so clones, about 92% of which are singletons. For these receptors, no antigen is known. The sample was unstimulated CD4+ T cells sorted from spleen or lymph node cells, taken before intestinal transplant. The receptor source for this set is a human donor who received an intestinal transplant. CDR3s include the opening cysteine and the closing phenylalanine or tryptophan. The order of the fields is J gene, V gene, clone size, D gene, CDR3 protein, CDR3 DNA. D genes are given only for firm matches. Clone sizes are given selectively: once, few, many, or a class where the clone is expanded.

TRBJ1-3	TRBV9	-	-	CASSDSLADTIYF	TGTGCCAGCAGTGATTCGCTTGCGGACACCATATATTTT
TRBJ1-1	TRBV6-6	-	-	CASSSNRVNTEAFF	TGTGCCAGCAGTTCGAACAGGGTGAACACTGAAGCTTTCTTT
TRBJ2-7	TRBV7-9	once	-	CASSLAWVEGTEHSYEQYF	TGTGCCAGCAGCTTAGCGTGGGTTGAAGGGACGGAACACTCCTACGAGCAGTACTTC
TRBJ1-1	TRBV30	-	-	CAWSAIFGMSSNTEAFF	TGTGCCTGGAGTGCGATCTTCGGTATGAGTTCAAACACTGAAGCTTTCTTT
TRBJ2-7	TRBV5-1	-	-	CASSMTGSYEQYF	TGCGCCAGCAGCATGACAGGATCCTACGAGCAGTACTTC
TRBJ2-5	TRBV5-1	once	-	CASSSVWETQYF	TGCGCCAGCAGCTCCGTTTGGGAGACCCAGTACTTC
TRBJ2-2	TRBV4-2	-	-	CASSQTISGELFF	TGTGCCAGCAGCCAAACGATTAGCGGGGAGCTGTTTTTT
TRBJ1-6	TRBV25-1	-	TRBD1	CASKGTGAFNSPLHF	TGTGCCAGCAAAGGGACAGGGGCCTTTAATTCACCCCTCCACTTT
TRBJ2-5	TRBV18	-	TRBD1	CASSPLGGSGETQYF	TGTGCCAGCTCACCACTAGGGGGCTCGGGCGAGACCCAGTACTTC
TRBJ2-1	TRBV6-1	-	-	CATLDHYNEQFF	TGTGCCACCTTGGACCATTACAATGAGCAGTTCTTC
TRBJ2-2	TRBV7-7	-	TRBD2	CASSLHHGLGTGELFF	TGTGCCAGCAGCCTCCATCATGGACTAGGCACCGGGGAGCTGTTTTTT
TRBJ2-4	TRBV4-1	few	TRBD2	CASSQDRASGENIQYF	TGCGCCAGCAGCCAAGATCGGGCTAGCGGGGAAAACATTCAGTACTTC
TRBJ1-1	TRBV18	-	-	CASSDQVNTEAFF	TGTGCCAGCTCAGACCAGGTTAACACTGAAGCTTTCTTT
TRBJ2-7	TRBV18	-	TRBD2	CASSSGTSGLPYEQYF	TGTGCCAGCTCATCAGGGACTAGCGGACTTCCCTACGAGCAGTACTTC
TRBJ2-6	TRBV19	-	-	CASRPKLGVNVLTF	TGTGCCAGTAGGCCAAAGTTGGGCGTCAACGTCCTGACTTTC
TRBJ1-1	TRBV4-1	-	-	CASSQPVRMRTEAFF	TGCGCCAGCAGCCAGCCTGTGAGGATGAGGACTGAAGCTTTCTTT
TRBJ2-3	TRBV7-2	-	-	CASSRRGRGGLTDTQYF	TGTGCCAGCAGCCGCAGGGGGCGGGGGGGCCTAACAGATACGCAGTATTTT
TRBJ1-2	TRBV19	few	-	CASSPAGLGYTF	TGTGCCAGTAGCCCTGCAGGGCTTGGCTACACCTTC
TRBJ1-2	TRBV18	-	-	CASSPEGYRAYTF	TGTGCCAGCTCACCTGAGGGATACAGGGCCTACACCTTC
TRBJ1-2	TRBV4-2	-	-	CASSQESSGYGYTF	TGTGCCAGCAGCCAAGAATCGAGTGGCTATGGCTACACCTTC
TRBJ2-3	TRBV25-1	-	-	CASAPGVSGTQYF	TGTGCCAGCGCTCCGGGGGTGTCCGGTACGCAGTATTTT
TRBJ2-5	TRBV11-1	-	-	CASSLARGLSETQYF	TGTGCCAGCAGCTTAGCAAGGGGCCTTTCGGAGACCCAGTACTTC
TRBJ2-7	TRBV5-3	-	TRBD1	CARSLGNRGDEQYF	TGTGCCAGAAGCTTGGGTAACAGGGGGGACGAGCAGTACTTC
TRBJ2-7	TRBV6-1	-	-	CASNFRQPISYEQYF	TGTGCCAGCAATTTCCGACAGCCCATCTCCTACGAGCAGTACTTC
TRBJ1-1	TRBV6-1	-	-	CASSATGWSEAFF	TGTGCCAGCAGTGCTACAGGGTGGAGTGAAGCTTTCTTT
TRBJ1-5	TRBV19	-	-	CASSMWQFNQPQHF	TGTGCCAGTAGTATGTGGCAGTTCAATCAGCCCCAGCATTTT
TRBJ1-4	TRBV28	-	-	CASRLKRGVLFF	TGTGCCAGCAGACTAAAGAGGGGCGTCCTGTTTTTT
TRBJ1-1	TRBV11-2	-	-	CASSLDGGYTEAFF	TGCGCCAGCAGCTTAGACGGGGGGTACACTGAAGCTTTCTTT
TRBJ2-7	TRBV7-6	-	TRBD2	CASSLGSGGRTYEQYF	TGTGCCAGCAGCTTAGGTAGCGGGGGCCGCACCTACGAGCAGTACTTC
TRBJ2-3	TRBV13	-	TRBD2	CASSLRSGGRTDTQYF	TGTGCCAGCAGCTTACGGAGCGGGGGGCGCACAGATACGCAGTATTTT
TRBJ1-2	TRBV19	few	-	CASSKRTRQDGYTF	TGTGCCAGTAGTAAACGAACGCGACAGGATGGCTACACCTTC